The T cell receptor beta chain described here comes from a study of CXCR3-negative and CXCR3-positive naive CD8 T cells. The method, 5' RACE with UMI labels, was used to prepare the TRB cDNA libraries. TCRdb reprocessed the 5' RACE reads and stores each CDR3 protein as one record, lacking DNA. The specimen's table records approximately 66,000 distinct CDR3 sequences. Findings and limits, study-wide: Naive CXCR3-negative and CXCR3-positive cells had similar TRBV-TRBJ usage; memory differed. Sequencing showed both naive subsets with comparably high diversity, and memory CD8+ cells much lower.

Looked up from germline, CDR1 is SQVTM and CDR2 is ANQGSEA. CDR3 size: 12 residues. In regard to this clonotype: As yet, its antigen is unknown.

The TCR was taken from a human donor in good health. Some clones in this sample may be carry-over from other donors' samples. Source material: naive CXCR3- CD8+ T cells from blood. The subset is: CD45RO-CCR7+CD27+CD95- naive CD8+ T cells lacking CXCR3 (TNR3-). The J gene is TRBJ2-7, the V gene TRBV29-1. CDR3: CSVVQESPEQYF.